The 25 T cell receptor beta chains listed next were all sequenced from one sample in a study of esophageal squamous cell carcinoma under preoperative chemotherapy. The time point: before preoperative PTX-NDP chemotherapy. MiXCR, run by TCRdb on the PCR reads, gives a single entry per CDR3 protein. The repertoire includes roughly 30,000 distinct CDR3 sequences, roughly half of them detected once, and approximately 12% sits in the top ten. Sample acquisition took place from a patient given preoperative chemotherapy. These receptors were obtained from a human donor with esophageal squamous cell carcinoma. The donor label of this sample is uncertain.

This clonotype was found many times. This sequence joins TRBV7-2 and TRBJ2-5; D possibly matches TRBD1 or TRBD2 (5 bases each). The V end lost 5 bases, the J end lost 10 bases, and 20 bases lay between the germline ends. The CDR3 sequence is 14 residues long. Per the germline V gene, CDR1 is SGHTA and CDR2 is FQGNSA. CDR3 DNA: TGTGCCAGCAGCGCAAGTGGGACCCCTGGGGGCCAGTACTTC. This gives the protein CASSASGTPGGQYF.

The gene calls are TRBV19 and TRBJ2-2; 8 bases fit TRBD1. Unmatched junction bases numbered 20, after V lost 7 bases and J lost 4 bases. CDR3 length: 19 residues. Germline CDR1 LNHDA, CDR2 SQIVND (reference sequence). The CDR3 is CASTVEYIGGTGVTGELFF. In DNA, the CDR3 is TGTGCCAGTACCGTGGAGTATATCGGCGGGACAGGTGTCACCGGGGAGCTGTTTTTT.

This clonotype was counted only a few times. The rearrangement uses TRBV7-6 and TRBJ2-4; D is unclear. The CDR3 is 19 amino acids. Germline-derived CDR1 and CDR2 are SGHVS and FNYEAQ. The ends were cut back, 3 bases at V and 13 bases at J, with 34 bases in the middle. In DNA, the CDR3 is TGTGCCAGCAGCTTGGATCCGCCCATCGCCGGGCGAGACAAAAACACCCAGTACTTC. Amino acid sequence: CASSLDPPIAGRDKNTQYF.

J is TRBJ2-5 and V is TRBV10-2, with 10 nucleotides matching TRBD2. The J call may be wrong; the DNA end is better matched by TRBJ2-7. Per the germline V gene, CDR1 is WSHSY and CDR2 is SAAADI. The CDR3 spans 14 residues. The chain's CDR3 is CASAELAGKGEQYF. The CDR3 DNA reads TGCGCCAGCGCCGAACTAGCGGGAAAGGGCGAGCAGTACTTC.

This clonotype was picked up many times. This chain links TRBV12-3 or TRBV12-4 with TRBJ2-1; D possibly corresponds to TRBD2 (5 bases). The J call may be faulty, since TRBJ2-7 better matches the DNA end. This CDR3 comprises 16 residues. The DNA of the CDR3 is TGTGCCAGCAGTTTAGACTACCCTAGCTCCTACAATGAGCAGTACTTC. Translated: CASSLDYPSSYNEQYF.

This clonotype has ten or more counts. The chain combines TRBV10-3 with TRBJ2-3; 8 bases are a match to TRBD2. The junction had 7 bases not matched to a gene; V was cut back by 10 bases and J by 1 base. This CDR3 region has 14 residues. Germline V gene sequence: CDR1 ENHRY, CDR2 SYGVKD. This CDR3 is CATGRTSRTDTQYF. DNA of the CDR3: TGTGCCACCGGGAGGACTAGCCGCACAGATACGCAGTATTTT.

This clonotype has ten or more counts. J is TRBJ1-6 and V is TRBV12-3 or TRBV12-4; D is possibly TRBD1 (5 bases). The CDR3 is made up of 15 amino acids. Trimming stripped 5 bases from V and 7 bases from J, with 15 bases between. Here the CDR3 reads CASSVIGGGNSPLHF. The DNA of the CDR3 is TGTGCCAGCAGTGTAATCGGGGGGGGGAATTCACCCCTCCACTTT.

Points on this clonotype: Germline and junction disagree at one end, which may indicate a read error. The gene calls are TRBV7-2 and TRBJ2-3; D may be TRBD1 or TRBD2 (5 bases each). CDR3 length equals 16 residues. Germline CDR1 is SGHTA and CDR2 is FQGNSA. As DNA, the CDR3 is TGTGCCAGCCGCCCACCGGGGCGGAGAGCGACAGATACGCAGTATTTC. It is translated as CASRPPGRRATDTQYF.

J is TRBJ2-2 and V is TRBV7-6; tentative D call: TRBD2 (5 bases). The J call may be in error: the DNA end matches TRBJ2-3 better. CDR1 is SGHVS, CDR2 FNYEAQ, per germline. The CDR3 length is 15 residues. CDR3 bases: TGTGCCAGCAGCTTACAGGCTGCGAGCACCGGGGCGCAGTATTTT. It yields the protein CASSLQAASTGAQYF.

This clonotype occurred a few times. The V gene is TRBV11-2, the J gene TRBJ2-6; D may be TRBD1 (5 bases). Germline V CDR1 and CDR2: SGHAT, FQNNGV. V lost 0 bases to trimming and J lost 3 bases, with 6 bases between them. This CDR3 has 15 residues. This CDR3 reads CASSLDRVGANVLTF. DNA for the CDR3: TGTGCCAGCAGCTTAGACAGGGTTGGGGCCAACGTCCTGACTTTC.

This clonotype was observed once. This sequence joins TRBV7-3 and TRBJ2-1, with TRBD2 as a possible D gene (6 bases). TRBJ2-5 matches the DNA end more closely, so the J call is doubtful. Germline V gene sequence: CDR1 SGHTA, CDR2 FQGTGA. CDR3 length equals 17 residues. The CDR3 loop reads CASSLMLAGGIQNTQYF. The CDR3 DNA reads TGTGCCAGCAGCTTGATGCTCGCGGGCGGGATCCAAAACACCCAGTACTTC.

The chain recombines TRBV7-9 with TRBJ2-5; TRBD1 matches at 8 bases. Unmatched junction bases numbered 17, after V lost 9 bases and J lost 8 bases. This CDR3 is built from 15 residues. CDR1 and CDR2 (germline): SEHNR, FQNEAQ (reference sequence). The CDR3 DNA is TGTGCCAGGGGGCCAGGGGGCCGGATCGCAGATACCCAGTACTTC. Translated: CARGPGGRIADTQYF.

The CDR3: CASSSDRQAVSTGALFF. Written as DNA, the CDR3 is TGTGCCAGCAGCTCCGACCGGCAGGCTGTGAGCACCGGTGCGCTGTTTTTT. This rearrangement joins TRBV7-2 to TRBJ2-2; D is uncertain. Trimming shortened V by 4 bases and J by 13 bases, and 28 bases separated the two germline ends. The germline V gene has CDR1 SGHTA and CDR2 FQGNSA. The CDR3 is 17 residues long.

This clonotype was counted only a few times. This clone may be a read error of a much larger clone one base away. This chain joins TRBV6-1 and TRBJ2-5, with 8 nucleotides matching TRBD2. The V gene end was trimmed by 4 bases and the J gene end by 11 bases; junction bases not matched to a gene: 15. This CDR3 is built from 15 residues. Germline-derived CDR1 and CDR2 are MNHNS and SASEGT. CDR3 residues: CASSGPSGGNNEQYF. DNA for the CDR3: TGTGCCAGCAGTGGCCCCAGCGGGGGAAACAATGAGCAGTACTTC.

This clonotype showed up many times. This chain joins TRBV6-1 and TRBJ2-1; tentative D call: TRBD2 (5 bases). The length of the CDR3 is 14 residues. In germline, CDR1 is MNHNS, CDR2 SASEGT. Trimming left V 8 bases short and J 0 bases short, with 11 bases between. Here the CDR3 DNA reads TGTGCCAGCGGCACTGGGAGCTCCTACAATGAGCAGTTCTTC. Residues: CASGTGSSYNEQFF.

A word on this clonotype: Relative to the germline gene, one junction end is altered; a read error may explain this. The chain recombines TRBV6-1 with TRBJ2-2; the D gene is possibly TRBD2 (6 bases). The CDR3 sequence is 17 residues long. Germline CDR1 is MNHNS and CDR2 is SASEGT. As DNA, the CDR3 is TGTGCCAGCAGGAACGGTCGGCGGGCGGGGAACACCGGGGAGCTGTATTTT. Residues: CASRNGRRAGNTGELYF.

Only a few counts were recorded for this clonotype. The chain combines TRBV19 with TRBJ2-1; D remains ambiguous. The CDR3 runs 13 residues. V was clipped by 3 bases and J by 6 bases, with 9 bases between them. Germline V CDR1 and CDR2: LNHDA, SQIVND (reference sequence). The CDR3 spells CASSIGLGNEQFF. The DNA for the CDR3 is TGTGCCAGTAGTATCGGGCTTGGCAATGAGCAGTTCTTC.

This clonotype turned up a few times. The chain couples TRBV18 to TRBJ1-1, with D hard to call. V shed 1 base and J shed 1 base, with 7 bases lying between them. This CDR3 comprises 14 residues. Germline V gene data show CDR1 as KGHSH and CDR2 as LQKENI. In nucleotides, the CDR3 is TGTGCCAGCTCACCACAGGGTAAGAACACTGAAGCTTTCTTT. Its translation: CASSPQGKNTEAFF.

This clonotype occurred a few times. The rearrangement links TRBV19 to TRBJ2-3; D ambiguous. V was clipped by 9 bases and J by 4 bases, with 8 bases between them. This CDR3 spans 11 amino acids. Germline assignment: CDR1 LNHDA and CDR2 SQIVND (reference sequence). CDR3 DNA sequence: TGTGCCAGCGCCAGTGCAGATACGCAGTATTTT. This translates into CASASADTQYF.

Points on this clonotype: An end of the junction does not agree with germline; a read error may underlie this. The chain recombines TRBV6-1 with TRBJ2-2; D might be TRBD2 (7 bases). The CDR3 runs to 17 residues. Germline values: CDR1 MNHNS, CDR2 SASEGT. CDR3 sequence (DNA): TGTGCCAGCAGGAACGGTCGGGGGGCGGGGAACACCGGGAAGCTGTATTTT. This encodes CASRNGRGAGNTGKLYF.

This clonotype was found a few times. This chain links TRBV7-2 with TRBJ2-5, with D tentatively TRBD2 (6 bases). CDR3 length equals 15 residues. The V end was cut by 7 bases, the J end by 1 base, with 16 bases between. The germline CDR1 and CDR2 sequences are SGHTA and FQGNSA. The CDR3 is CASTTSRDSQETQYF. The CDR3 bases are TGTGCCAGCACCACTTCGCGGGACTCCCAAGAGACCCAGTACTTC. Together with reference TRBV7-2 and TRBJ2-5, the CDR3 gives the full variable domain: GAGVSQSPSNKVTEKGKDVELRCDPISGHTALYWYRQSLGQGLEFLIYFQGNSAPDKSGLPSDRFSAERTGGSVSTLTIQRTQQEDSAVYLCASTTSRDSQETQYFGPGTRLLVL.

This chain connects TRBV7-9 to TRBJ2-3, with D possibly being TRBD2 (6 bases). V gave up 4 bases and J gave up 9 bases, with 8 bases separating them. This CDR3 is 11 amino acids long. Per the germline V gene, CDR1 is SEHNR and CDR2 is FQNEAQ (reference sequence). This CDR3 is CASSSGATQYF. In DNA form, the CDR3 reads TGTGCCAGCAGCTCGGGAGCCACGCAGTATTTT.

This clonotype is labeled as medium-sized. The rearrangement links TRBV7-2 to TRBJ2-1; weak D call: TRBD2 (6 bases). This CDR3 has 14 residues. Deletions cut 5 bases from V and 10 bases from J, with 18 bases between. CDR1 is SGHTA and CDR2 is FQGNSA in the germline V gene. The CDR3 DNA follows: TGTGCCAGCAGCGCTCCGGGAGACCCCACCGAGCAGTTCTTC. Its protein is CASSAPGDPTEQFF.

This chain links TRBV7-9 with TRBJ2-3; 10 bases match TRBD2. The closer fit of TRBJ2-7 to the DNA end suggests the J call may be wrong. Germline V CDR1 and CDR2: SEHNR, FQNEAQ (reference sequence). The CDR3 has 16 residues. CDR3 loop: CASSRPSGRAIDMQYF. In nucleotides, the CDR3 is TGTGCCAGCAGCCGACCGAGCGGGAGGGCCATTGATATGCAGTACTTC.

This chain connects TRBV5-5 to TRBJ2-1; D is possibly TRBD2 (6 bases). CDR1 and CDR2 from the germline V gene are SGHKS and YYEKEE (reference sequence). The CDR3 is 13 amino acids. Trimming stripped 1 base from V and 7 bases from J, with 9 bases between. The CDR3 DNA reads TGTGCCAGCAGCTTGACTAGCTCTAATGAGCAGTTCTTC. Residues: CASSLTSSNEQFF.